This entry lists 24 T cell receptor beta chains sequenced from one sample in a study of human T cells and chemical hapten exposure (dated by TCRdb to 2020 to 2023). The sample's time point label is to be understood as: patch test 2, 6 weeks after DPC sensitization. Per the publication, the treatment or condition label means: therapeutic diphenylcyclopropenone sensitization with weekly scalp DPC. Receptor libraries were prepared by RACE. The instrument given in TCRdb is NextSeq 500. The public sequencing data were trimmed at Q25 with fastp and processed into clonotypes with MiXCR by TCRdb, which kept only in-frame beta chains. When rows share a CDR3 protein, they turn into one entry using the most common DNA and genes. For this sample there are some 84,000 distinct CDR3 sequences; more than 9% appear just once. The top ten hold less than 5% of the sample. The sample consisted of whole blood, taken in connection with sensitization to the hapten diphenylcyclopropenone (DPC). Receptor source: a woman aged 45-60 years with alopecia areata. Some clones in this sample may be carry-over from other donors' samples.

This clonotype has just a few counts. Germline is not matched at one junction end, which may reflect a read error. This sequence joins TRBV5-1 and TRBJ2-2; 7 nucleotides agree with TRBD1. The CDR3 is made up of 16 amino acids. Germline CDR1 is SGHRS and CDR2 is YFSETQ. The CDR3 region has the DNA TGCGCCAGCAGCACCCGACAGGGCCAGAACACCGGGGAGCTGCTTTTT. Translating gives CASSTRQGQNTGELLF. The full variable domain, with the rest looked up from reference TRBV5-1 and TRBJ2-2, is KAGVTQTPRYLIKTRGQQVTLSCSPISGHRSVSWYQQTPGQGLQFLFEYFSETQRNKGNFPGRFSGRQFSNSRSEMNVSTLELGDSALYLCASSTRQGQNTGELLFGEGSRLTVL.

This clonotype was detected many times. J is TRBJ2-1 and V is TRBV12-3 or TRBV12-4; 8 nucleotides agree with TRBD1. The CDR3 is 14 amino acids. V lost 3 bases to trimming and J lost 5 bases; unmatched junction nucleotides: 3. The CDR3 bases are TGTGCCAGCAGTTTCAGGGGGCCCGACAATGAGCAGTTCTTC. It is translated as CASSFRGPDNEQFF.

The rearrangement uses TRBV9 and TRBJ2-4; TRBD2 is a possible D gene (6 bases). The CDR3 length is 13 residues. V was clipped by 7 bases and J by 3 bases, with 11 bases between them. Germline V gene data show CDR1 as SGDLS and CDR2 as YYNGEE. CDR3: CASGRPGKNIQYF. The CDR3, as DNA: TGTGCCAGCGGGAGGCCAGGCAAAAACATTCAGTACTTC.

This clonotype has just a few counts. The chain combines TRBV4-2 with TRBJ1-2; a possible D gene is TRBD1 (5 bases). V lost 1 base and J 2 bases, leaving 8 bases between the germline ends. CDR1 and CDR2 (germline): LGHNA, YNFKEQ. This CDR3 contains 14 residues. CDR3 protein: CASSQGRQNYGYTF. The CDR3 DNA reads as TGTGCCAGCAGCCAAGGACGACAGAACTATGGCTACACCTTC.

This clonotype has ten or more counts. The gene calls are TRBV20-1 and TRBJ2-4; TRBD2 aligns across 11 bases. The trim removed 6 bases at V and 9 bases at J, leaving 13 bases unmatched. CDR1 and CDR2 from the germline V gene are DFQATT and SNEGSKA (reference sequence). This CDR3 has 15 residues. This CDR3 is CSAHTSGRTLGIQYF. The DNA of the CDR3 is TGCAGTGCCCATACTAGCGGGAGAACGTTAGGCATTCAGTACTTC.

The chain has TRBV3-1 and TRBJ2-7, with TRBD2 as a possible D gene (6 bases). Germline values: CDR1 LGHDT, CDR2 YNNKEL (reference sequence). The length of the CDR3 is 14 residues. The V end was cut by 3 bases, the J end by 5 bases, with 14 bases between. The CDR3 loop is CASSHLATVNEQYF. CDR3 sequence (DNA): TGTGCCAGCAGCCACCTAGCGACGGTAAACGAGCAGTACTTC.

The chain combines TRBV3-1 with TRBJ2-1; D is ambiguous. Germline V CDR1 and CDR2: LGHDT, YNNKEL (reference sequence). V lost 2 bases, J lost 10 bases, and 9 bases lay in between. CDR3 length equals 12 residues. DNA of the CDR3: TGTGCCAGCAGCCAACTTGTAGGCGAGCAGTTCTTC. This sequence encodes CASSQLVGEQFF.

This clonotype was observed many times. This sequence joins TRBV7-9 and TRBJ2-7; 8 bases map to TRBD1. The V gene's germline CDR1 is SEHNR and CDR2 FQNEAQ (reference sequence). Germline trimming cut 5 bases from V and 2 bases from J; bases unmatched to any gene: 8. This CDR3 spans 15 amino acids. The CDR3 coding sequence is TGTGCCAGCAGCGACCGACAGGGGTTCCCCTACGAGCAGTACTTC. Translation gives CASSDRQGFPYEQYF.

In its sample, this clonotype was seen a few times. CDR3 sequence reads: CSARVREWVEKLFF. CDR3 in DNA: TGCAGTGCTAGAGTTCGTGAGTGGGTTGAAAAACTGTTTTTT. V usage is TRBV20-1 and J usage is TRBJ1-4; no clear D. The germline V gene has CDR1 DFQATT and CDR2 SNEGSKA (reference sequence). The CDR3 runs 14 residues. Trimming cost V 1 base and J 7 bases, with 13 bases left between them.

This clonotype has ten or more counts. The chain combines TRBV9 with TRBJ2-1; 7 bases are a match to TRBD2. Per germline, CDR1 SGDLS and CDR2 YYNGEE. The CDR3 loop spans 15 amino acids. V shed 0 bases, J shed 3 bases, and the junction held 3 bases outside the gene matches. CDR3 nucleotide sequence: TGTGCCAGCAGCGTAGATCCTAGCGGCTACAATGAGCAGTTCTTC. It specifies CASSVDPSGYNEQFF.

This clonotype was observed a handful of times. This chain links TRBV7-6 with TRBJ2-1; 7 nucleotides align to TRBD2. The germline gives CDR1 SGHVS, CDR2 FNYEAQ. The CDR3 extends over 17 amino acids. The V segment lost 1 base and the J segment 8 bases; nucleotides outside the gene matches: 14. The CDR3 nucleotides are TGTGCCAGCAGCTTAGGGAGGCTAGCGGCACTACACGATGAGCAGTTCTTC. Protein: CASSLGRLAALHDEQFF.

This clonotype was observed at least ten times. J is TRBJ1-2 and V is TRBV7-8; maybe TRBD1 (5 bases). The CDR3 spans 14 residues. V lost 5 bases, J lost 0 bases, and 10 bases lay in between. Germline V gene sequence: CDR1 SGHVS, CDR2 FQNEAQ. The CDR3 here is CASSQGNSNYGYTF. Written as DNA, the CDR3 is TGTGCCAGCAGCCAGGGCAATTCTAACTATGGCTACACCTTC.

This clonotype was recorded a few times. The rearrangement joins TRBV28 to TRBJ1-1; D remains ambiguous. Germline V gene sequence: CDR1 MDHEN, CDR2 SYDVKM. CDR3 length equals 12 residues. Trimming took 3 bases from V and 5 from J, leaving 7 bases between them. The CDR3, as DNA: TGTGCCAGCAGTTTGTGGTGGACTGAAGCTTTCTTT. Amino acid sequence: CASSLWWTEAFF.

The J gene is TRBJ2-3, the V gene TRBV10-2, with no clear D. CDR3 length: 17 amino acids. V lost 3 bases to trimming and J lost 1 base, with 17 bases between them. Germline lookup yields CDR1 WSHSY and CDR2 SAAADI. The CDR3: CASSDPVVPARTDTQYF. In nucleotides, the CDR3 is TGCGCCAGCAGTGATCCCGTGGTTCCAGCGCGCACAGATACGCAGTATTTT.

Only a few counts were recorded for this clonotype. The chain has TRBV4-1 and TRBJ1-4; no clear D gene. V shed 1 base and J shed 3 bases, with 9 bases lying between them. The CDR3 length is 15 residues. The V gene's germline CDR1 is MGHRA and CDR2 YSYEKL. CDR3 nucleotides: TGCGCCAGCAGCCAAGTTGTCGGGTCTAATGAAAAACTGTTTTTT. Amino acid sequence: CASSQVVGSNEKLFF.

This clonotype was observed a handful of times. V is TRBV7-9 and J is TRBJ2-7, with D unclear. This CDR3 spans 15 amino acids. Trimming left V 4 bases short and J 2 bases short, with 15 bases between. CDR1 and CDR2 from the germline V gene are SEHNR and FQNEAQ (reference sequence). CDR3 loop: CASSSQRGVTYEQYF. The CDR3 nucleotides read TGTGCCAGCAGCTCCCAACGTGGGGTGACCTACGAGCAGTACTTC.

The table lists this clonotype with many counts. This chain uses TRBV4-3 with TRBJ2-7; possibly TRBD1 for D (6 bases). The CDR3 has 16 amino acids. Germline V gene data show CDR1 as LGHNA and CDR2 as YSLEER. Trimming removed 3 bases from V and 3 bases from J, with 18 bases in between. The CDR3 loop is CASSHPDSLWGYEQYF. Here the CDR3 DNA reads TGCGCCAGCAGCCACCCGGACAGCTTGTGGGGCTACGAGCAGTACTTC.

The chain links TRBV30 to TRBJ2-1; TRBD2 aligns across 14 bases. This CDR3 comprises 16 residues. Germline V gene data show CDR1 as GTSNPN and CDR2 as SVGIG (reference sequence). V was clipped by 2 bases and J by 5 bases; unmatched bases: 5. CDR3 sequence: CAWSRGTSGRNNEQFF. CDR3 sequence (DNA): TGTGCCTGGAGTCGGGGGACTAGCGGGAGAAACAATGAGCAGTTCTTC.

This clonotype showed up many times. V usage is TRBV20-1 and J usage is TRBJ2-1; 10 bases agree with TRBD2. There are 14 residues in the CDR3. Germline CDR1 is DFQATT and CDR2 is SNEGSKA (reference sequence). Trimming at V came to 6 bases and at J to 6 bases, leaving 8 bases not matched to a gene. CDR3 loop: CSAIIAGGANEQFF. The CDR3 nucleotides read TGCAGTGCCATTATAGCGGGAGGCGCCAATGAGCAGTTCTTC.

This clonotype was seen a few times. V and J are TRBV27 and TRBJ1-4; 7 positions match TRBD1. V lost 8 bases and J lost 7; bases outside the gene matches: 10. The CDR3 extends over 14 amino acids. The V gene's germline CDR1 is MNHEY and CDR2 SMNVEV (reference sequence). CDR3 protein: CASGLQGIGEKLFF. CDR3 coding DNA: TGTGCCAGCGGACTACAGGGGATCGGTGAAAAACTGTTTTTT.

The J gene is TRBJ2-7, the V gene TRBV10-3; 8 bases map to TRBD1. CDR1 and CDR2 from the germline V gene are ENHRY and SYGVKD. This CDR3 has 13 residues. The V gene end was trimmed by 2 bases and the J gene end by 5 bases; junction bases not matched to a gene: 2. The CDR3 bases are TGTGCCATCAGTGAGGGACAGGGCGACGAGCAGTACTTC. Protein product: CAISEGQGDEQYF.

As regards this clonotype: Since a much larger clone is just one base distant, this may be a read error. The chain recombines TRBV2 with TRBJ2-7; 12 bases agree with TRBD1. This CDR3 contains 15 residues. Per the germline V gene, CDR1 is SNHLY and CDR2 is FYNNEI. After removal of 6 bases from V and 5 bases from J, the junction contained 8 bases not matched to a gene. The CDR3 spells CASRLKGQGADEQYF. CDR3 nucleotide sequence: TGTGCCAGCAGACTGAAGGGACAGGGGGCGGACGAGCAGTACTTC.

There are many counts of this clonotype. The rearrangement joins TRBV18 to TRBJ1-5, with D possibly matching TRBD1 (5 bases). V lost 5 bases, J lost 5 bases, and 10 bases lay in between. In germline, CDR1 is KGHSH, CDR2 LQKENI. CDR3 size: 13 residues. The CDR3 region is CASSSLGDQPQHF. Here the CDR3 DNA reads TGTGCCAGCTCATCCCTAGGGGATCAGCCCCAGCATTTT.

In this sample, this clonotype turned up many times. V gene TRBV27 combines with J gene TRBJ2-1; no definite D call. V was trimmed by 5 bases and J by 7 bases, leaving 18 bases between them. Germline V gives CDR1 MNHEY, CDR2 SMNVEV (reference sequence). The CDR3 covers 15 residues. This chain's CDR3 is CASSPLQRLFNEQFF. In nucleotides, the CDR3 is TGTGCCAGCAGTCCCCTCCAGCGTCTGTTTAATGAGCAGTTCTTC.